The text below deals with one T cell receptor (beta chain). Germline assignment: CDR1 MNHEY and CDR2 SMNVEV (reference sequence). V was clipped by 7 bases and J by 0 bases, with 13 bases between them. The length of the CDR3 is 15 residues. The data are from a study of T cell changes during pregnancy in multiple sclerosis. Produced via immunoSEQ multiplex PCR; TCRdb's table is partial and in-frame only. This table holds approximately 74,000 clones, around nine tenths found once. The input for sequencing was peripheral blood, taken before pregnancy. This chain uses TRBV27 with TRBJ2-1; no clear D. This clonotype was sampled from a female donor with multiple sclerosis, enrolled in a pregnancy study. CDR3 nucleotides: TGTGCCAGCACCACCCTACCACCCTCCTACAATGAGCAGTTCTTC. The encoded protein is CASTTLPPSYNEQFF.